This T cell receptor beta chain was documented in a study of blood T cell repertoires in COVID-19. Profiling relied on immunoSEQ multiplex PCR, and the TCRdb table lists in-frame clones only, not all of them. The sample holds 200,000 to 250,000 clones; over 75% are singletons and the top ten take 3% to 4%. Germline CDR1 and CDR2: SGHTS and YDEGEE. Trimming pared 4 bases from V and 2 bases from J, leaving 19 bases between. This CDR3 is built from 16 residues. The sequenced sample consisted of PBMCs or T cells enriched from blood (not recorded which). This sequence was found in a woman aged 60 to 75 who had recovered from COVID-19. The J gene is TRBJ2-7, the V gene TRBV5-8; D possibly corresponds to TRBD1 (7 bases). CDR3 region: CASSLGGGGRTYEQYF. The DNA for the CDR3 is TGTGCCAGCAGCCTCGGAGGGGGCGGACGCACCTACGAGCAGTACTTC.